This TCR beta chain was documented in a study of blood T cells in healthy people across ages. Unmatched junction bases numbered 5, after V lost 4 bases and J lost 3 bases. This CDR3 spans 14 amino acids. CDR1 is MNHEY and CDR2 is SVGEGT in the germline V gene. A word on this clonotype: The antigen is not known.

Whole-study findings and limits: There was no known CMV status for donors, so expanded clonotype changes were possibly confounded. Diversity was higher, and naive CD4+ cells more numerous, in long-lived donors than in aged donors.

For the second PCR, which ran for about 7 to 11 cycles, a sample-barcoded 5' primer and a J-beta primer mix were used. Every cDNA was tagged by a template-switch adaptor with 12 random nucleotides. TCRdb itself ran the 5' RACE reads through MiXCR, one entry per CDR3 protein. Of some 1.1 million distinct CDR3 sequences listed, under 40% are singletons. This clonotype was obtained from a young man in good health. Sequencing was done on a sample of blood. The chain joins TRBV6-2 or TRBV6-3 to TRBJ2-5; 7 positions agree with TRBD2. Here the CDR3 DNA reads TGTGCCAGCAGTTCACCGGGACTAAAAGAGACCCAGTACTTC. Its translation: CASSSPGLKETQYF.